Listed below are T cell receptor beta chains from one sample, sequenced in a study of cytomegalovirus exposure and HLA in healthy donors. Sequencing was performed with immunoSEQ multiplex PCR; in TCRdb, only in-frame clones are kept and a portion is missing. The table has about 200,000 clones, more than 75% seen once; the top ten hold more than 1.5%. Sample: PBMCs. Receptors originate from a woman in her late teens or twenties in good health and CMV-seropositive. Both conserved end residues are part of each CDR3. D genes are given only for firm matches. Rows give clone size only sometimes, using once, few, many, or a class for an expanded clone.

d_call	v_call	clone_size	j_call	cdr3_aa	cdr3_nt
.	TRBV21-1	.	TRBJ2-3	CASSRPEEADTQYF	TGTGCCAGCAGCCGTCCCGAGGAGGCAGATACGCAGTATTTT
.	TRBV27	.	TRBJ1-4	CASSLLGWAGPNEKLFF	TGTGCCAGCAGTTTACTTGGGTGGGCAGGTCCTAATGAAAAACTGTTTTTT
.	TRBV5-6	.	TRBJ1-5	CASSSDTEAGYSNQPQHF	TGTGCCAGCAGCTCCGATACGGAGGCAGGTTATAGCAATCAGCCCCAGCATTTT
.	TRBV29-1	.	TRBJ2-2	CSVEDLRMNTGELFF	TGCAGCGTTGAAGATCTTAGAATGAACACCGGGGAGCTGTTTTTT
.	TRBV4-1	.	TRBJ2-7	CASSGGSIYEQYF	TGCGCCAGCAGCGGCGGATCAATCTACGAGCAGTACTTC
TRBD1	TRBV6-6	.	TRBJ2-7	CASTGGDRGHYEQYF	TGTGCCAGTACCGGCGGGGACAGGGGGCATTACGAGCAGTACTTC
.	TRBV11-3	.	TRBJ1-1	CASSPTRGSTEAFF	TGTGCCAGCAGCCCTACTCGGGGGAGCACTGAAGCTTTCTTT
TRBD2	TRBV9	.	TRBJ2-2	CASSETSGPNTGELFF	TGTGCCAGCAGCGAGACTAGCGGGCCGAACACCGGGGAGCTGTTTTTT
TRBD2	TRBV5-4	.	TRBJ2-7	CASRTSGGASYEQYF	TGTGCCAGCAGGACTAGCGGGGGTGCCTCCTACGAGCAGTACTTC
TRBD1	TRBV30	.	TRBJ1-4	CAWSRGQGNEKLFF	TGTGCCTGGAGTCGGGGACAGGGGAATGAAAAACTGTTTTTT
TRBD1	TRBV5-1	.	TRBJ1-1	CASRSQGGSMNTEAFF	TGCGCCAGCAGGTCCCAGGGGGGCAGCATGAACACTGAAGCTTTCTTT
.	TRBV27	.	TRBJ2-2	CASSLQYTGELFF	TGTGCCAGCAGCCTTCAGTACACCGGGGAGCTGTTTTTT
TRBD2	TRBV9	.	TRBJ2-1	CASSVDISGDNEQFF	TGTGCCAGCAGCGTAGATATTAGCGGGGACAATGAGCAGTTCTTC
TRBD2	TRBV11-2	.	TRBJ2-7	CASSRGLAFTQYF	TGTGCCAGCAGCCGGGGACTAGCGTTTACCCAGTACTTC
TRBD1	TRBV10-3	.	TRBJ2-7	CAISGARDSSSYEQYF	TGTGCCATCAGTGGGGCCCGGGACAGTAGCTCCTACGAGCAGTACTTC
.	TRBV29-1	few	TRBJ1-5	CSVGQSNQPQHF	TGCAGCGTCGGACAGAGCAATCAGCCCCAGCATTTT
TRBD1	TRBV5-1	.	TRBJ2-7	CASSPGQGGYEQYF	TGCGCCAGCAGCCCGGGACAGGGAGGCTACGAGCAGTACTTC
TRBD2	TRBV9	.	TRBJ2-1	CASSVEDSGTYGEQFF	TGTGCCAGCAGCGTAGAAGATAGCGGGACCTACGGTGAGCAGTTCTTC
.	TRBV18	.	TRBJ2-3	CASSPQTGDTQYF	TGTGCCAGCTCACCACAGACAGGCGATACGCAGTATTTT
TRBD2	TRBV6-5	.	TRBJ2-7	CASSHSGSSYEQYF	TGTGCCAGCAGTCATAGCGGGAGCTCCTACGAGCAGTACTTC
TRBD1	TRBV5-1	.	TRBJ1-1	CASSSGTGVTEAFF	TGCGCCAGCAGCTCCGGGACAGGGGTAACTGAAGCTTTCTTT
TRBD1	TRBV5-1	.	TRBJ2-7	CASSPGQGGHEQYF	TGCGCCAGCAGCCCGGGACAGGGAGGACACGAGCAGTACTTC
.	TRBV7-9	.	TRBJ1-2	CASIRRPRGGLANYGYTF	TGTGCCAGCATACGGAGGCCAAGGGGGGGATTAGCTAACTATGGCTACACCTTC